Listed below are T cell receptor beta chains from one sample, sequenced in a study of blood T cell repertoires in COVID-19. Repertoires were generated with immunoSEQ multiplex PCR, while TCRdb's copy carries only in-frame clones and drops some. The sample lists tens of thousands of clones, 80% to 85% occurring once. The material sequenced was peripheral blood. The source of these receptors is a human donor in a cohort sampled during active COVID-19. CDR3s include the opening cysteine and the closing phenylalanine or tryptophan. Each record gives: clone size, V gene, J gene, D gene, CDR3 protein, CDR3 DNA. D genes are given only for firm matches. Rows may omit the clone size; those that give it use once, few, many or a size class.

-	TRBV5-4	TRBJ2-3	-	CASSLPSPGTDTQYF	TGTGCCAGCAGCTTGCCCTCCCCTGGCACAGATACGCAGTATTTT
-	TRBV27	TRBJ2-7	TRBD1	CASMKGAGYEQYF	TGTGCCAGCATGAAGGGGGCCGGCTACGAGCAGTACTTC
-	TRBV10-3	TRBJ1-4	TRBD1	CAISQGATNEKLFF	TGTGCCATCAGTCAGGGGGCAACTAATGAAAAACTGTTTTTT
-	TRBV28	TRBJ1-6	-	CASSLTNTGRGGSPLHF	TGTGCCAGCAGTCTTACCAACACGGGGAGAGGAGGGTCACCCCTCCACTTT
-	TRBV19	TRBJ1-4	-	CASRTSWSATNEKLFF	TGTGCCAGTAGGACGTCCTGGAGTGCAACTAATGAAAAACTGTTTTTT
-	TRBV6-6	TRBJ2-3	TRBD2	CASRTGAGPSTDTQYF	TGTGCCAGCAGAACGGGAGCGGGGCCTAGCACAGATACGCAGTATTTT
-	TRBV4-3	TRBJ1-2	-	CASSQDRVINYGYTF	TGCGCCAGCAGCCAAGACAGGGTAATCAACTATGGCTACACCTTC
-	TRBV11-2	TRBJ1-3	-	CASSQPVFGNTIYF	TGTGCCAGCAGCCAACCGGTGTTTGGAAACACCATATATTTT
-	TRBV7-6	TRBJ2-3	TRBD2	CASSRLAGGYTDTQYF	TGTGCCAGCAGCCGATTAGCGGGGGGATACACAGATACGCAGTATTTT
-	TRBV11-3	TRBJ2-3	-	CASSLDGGSTDTQYF	TGTGCCAGCAGCTTGGACGGGGGATCCACAGATACGCAGTATTTT
-	TRBV11-1	TRBJ2-7	-	CASSTQVGADEQYF	TGTGCCAGCAGCACTCAGGTGGGGGCAGACGAGCAGTACTTC
-	TRBV2	TRBJ2-7	TRBD1	CASSLLTGVYEQYF	TGTGCCAGCAGTCTTTTGACAGGGGTGTACGAGCAGTACTTC
-	TRBV5-6	TRBJ2-1	-	CASSGSDSRLIREQFF	TGTGCCAGCAGCGGCTCGGACAGTAGGCTTATTCGTGAGCAGTTCTTC
-	TRBV7-2	TRBJ2-5	-	CASSNRRGGRETQYF	TGTGCCAGCAGCAACCGCCGTGGAGGGCGAGAGACCCAGTACTTC
many	TRBV10-3	TRBJ1-2	TRBD1	CAIRNTGDYGYTF	TGTGCCATCAGAAACACAGGGGACTATGGCTACACCTTC
-	TRBV4-1	TRBJ2-1	TRBD2	CASRLIAGGADEQFF	TGCGCCAGCAGATTGATAGCGGGGGGGGCGGATGAGCAGTTCTTC
-	TRBV12-3/TRBV12-4	TRBJ1-2	-	CASSLGASGGYTF	TGTGCCAGCAGCCTAGGAGCGTCCGGTGGCTACACCTTC
-	TRBV10-3	TRBJ1-5	-	CATRRGADQPQHF	TGTGCCACGAGACGGGGGGCCGATCAGCCCCAGCATTTT
-	TRBV9	TRBJ2-1	TRBD1	CASSIQGAPGDEQFF	TGTGCCAGCAGTATACAGGGGGCGCCTGGGGATGAGCAGTTCTTC
few	TRBV5-6	TRBJ1-2	-	CASSLVLEASYGYTF	TGTGCCAGCAGCTTGGTCCTGGAGGCCAGCTATGGCTACACCTTC
-	TRBV29-1	TRBJ2-7	TRBD2	CSVDGGGNYEQYF	TGCAGCGTTGACGGCGGGGGGAACTACGAGCAGTACTTC
-	TRBV19	TRBJ1-1	TRBD1	CASSVTGVLNTEAFF	TGTGCCAGTAGTGTGACAGGGGTTCTGAACACTGAAGCTTTCTTT
few	TRBV7-2	TRBJ2-2	-	CASSSLQARNTGELFF	TGTGCCAGCAGCTCGTTACAGGCTCGGAACACCGGGGAGCTGTTTTTT
-	TRBV28	TRBJ2-7	TRBD1	CASLDGTGGDSSYEQYF	TGTGCCAGCCTCGACGGGACAGGGGGCGACTCGTCCTACGAGCAGTACTTC
-	TRBV7-2	TRBJ1-2	-	CASSFLDTNYGYTF	TGTGCCAGCAGCTTCCTGGACACGAACTATGGCTACACCTTC
-	TRBV6-5	TRBJ1-2	TRBD1	CASSSRTGRTYGYTF	TGTGCCAGCAGTTCCCGGACAGGGAGGACCTATGGCTACACCTTC
-	TRBV5-6	TRBJ2-6	-	CASSYRDASGANVLTF	TGTGCCAGCAGCTACAGGGACGCCTCTGGGGCCAACGTCCTGACTTTC
-	TRBV6-5	TRBJ1-4	-	CASSYSDSVNEKLFF	TGTGCCAGCAGTTACTCCGACAGCGTTAATGAAAAACTGTTTTTT
-	TRBV3-1/TRBV3-2	TRBJ2-5	TRBD2	CASSHPFGTSRNYQETQYF	TGTGCCAGCAGCCACCCCTTCGGGACTAGCCGAAACTACCAAGAGACCCAGTACTTC
once	TRBV6-6	TRBJ2-7	TRBD1	CASSSSGTGVNYEQYF	TGTGCCAGCAGTTCATCCGGGACAGGGGTTAACTACGAGCAGTACTTC
-	TRBV18	TRBJ1-1	-	CASSPRNTEAFF	TGTGCCAGCTCACCGAGGAACACTGAAGCTTTCTTT
-	TRBV5-1	TRBJ2-1	-	CASSPPIGGREQFF	TGCGCCAGCAGCCCGCCGATAGGAGGGCGTGAGCAGTTCTTC
-	TRBV6-5	TRBJ2-3	-	CASSYLNGGDTQYF	TGTGCCAGCAGTTACCTCAACGGGGGAGATACGCAGTATTTT
-	TRBV27	TRBJ2-7	TRBD1	CASRRTGGEYEQYF	TGTGCCAGCAGGCGGACAGGGGGCGAGTACGAGCAGTACTTC
-	TRBV6-5	TRBJ1-2	-	CASHRGRARYGYTF	TGTGCCAGCCACCGAGGCAGGGCGCGGTACGGCTACACCTTC
-	TRBV7-6	TRBJ2-2	-	CASSLAPQGTGELFF	TGTGCCAGCAGCTTAGCGCCCCAGGGCACCGGGGAGCTGTTTTTT
-	TRBV2	TRBJ2-4	-	CASSVGGAKNIQYF	TGTGCCAGCAGTGTGGGGGGAGCCAAAAACATTCAGTACTTC
-	TRBV10-2	TRBJ2-3	-	CASSSTGIYTDTQYF	TGCGCCAGCAGTTCTACAGGGATCTACACAGATACGCAGTATTTT
few	TRBV10-2	TRBJ2-7	-	CASSLLSYEQYF	TGCGCCAGCAGTCTCCTTTCCTACGAGCAGTACTTC
-	TRBV5-4	TRBJ2-1	-	CASSLAGRLALSYNEQFF	TGTGCCAGCAGCTTGGCAGGCCGGTTGGCGCTCTCCTACAATGAGCAGTTCTTC
-	TRBV5-6	TRBJ2-7	-	CASRGGSYEQYF	TGTGCCAGCAGAGGGGGCTCCTACGAGCAGTACTTC
-	TRBV15	TRBJ1-4	TRBD1	CATSTNRGTNEKLFF	TGTGCCACCAGCACCAACAGGGGCACTAATGAAAAACTGTTTTTT
-	TRBV6-5	TRBJ1-2	-	CASKPSGTSIYGYTF	TGTGCCAGCAAACCATCCGGGACATCAATCTATGGCTACACCTTC
-	TRBV6-2/TRBV6-3	TRBJ2-7	TRBD1	CASSNPGTGSYEQYF	TGTGCCAGCAGTAACCCCGGGACAGGGTCCTACGAGCAGTACTTC
-	TRBV6-2/TRBV6-3	TRBJ2-5	-	CASSYVVTEGTQYF	TGTGCCAGCAGTTATGTGGTCACCGAGGGGACCCAGTACTTC
-	TRBV9	TRBJ2-7	-	CASSVQGGYEQYF	TGTGCCAGCAGCGTACAGGGGGGCTACGAGCAGTACTTC
-	TRBV27	TRBJ2-7	-	CASSSSGPWEQYF	TGTGCCAGCAGTTCCTCAGGGCCTTGGGAGCAGTACTTC
-	TRBV5-6	TRBJ1-1	TRBD1	CASSWGQGSTEAFF	TGTGCCAGCAGCTGGGGACAGGGGAGCACTGAAGCTTTCTTT